The next 13 T cell receptor beta chains were all read from a single sample in a study of blood T cell repertoires in COVID-19. Data came from immunoSEQ multiplex PCR; TCRdb stores just in-frame clones and leaves some out. The table includes about 220,000 clones, approximately 80% detected once. Sample: peripheral blood. The receptor source for this set is an older woman who had recovered from COVID-19.

V usage is TRBV30 and J usage is TRBJ1-1, with TRBD1 matching 7 bases. This CDR3 region has 12 residues. Germline loops: CDR1 GTSNPN, CDR2 SVGIG (reference sequence). Trimming cost V 7 bases and J 3 bases; bases outside gene matches: 5. CDR3 sequence: CASRGLDTEAFF. DNA of the CDR3: TGTGCCTCTAGGGGGCTCGACACTGAAGCTTTCTTT.

The chain carries TRBV11-2 and TRBJ1-6, with D possibly being TRBD1 (5 bases). Germline CDR1 and CDR2: SGHAT and FQNNGV. V gave up 2 bases and J gave up 10 bases, with 15 bases separating them. There are 15 residues in the CDR3. CDR3 residues: CASSLIGGVGSPLHF. DNA for the CDR3: TGTGCCAGCAGCTTAATCGGAGGGGTTGGGTCACCCCTCCACTTT.

Only a few counts were recorded for this clone. The V and J genes are TRBV7-3 and TRBJ2-2; possibly TRBD1 for D (6 bases). The CDR3 length is 14 residues. V dropped 3 bases and J dropped 6 bases, with 11 bases sitting between them. In germline, CDR1 is SGHTA, CDR2 FQGTGA. The CDR3 sequence is CASSFTGSSGELFF. The CDR3 coding sequence is TGTGCCAGCAGCTTCACAGGGTCTTCCGGGGAGCTGTTTTTT.

This sequence joins TRBV19 and TRBJ1-6; tentatively, D is TRBD1 (5 bases). The CDR3 loop spans 16 amino acids. The V end lost 6 bases, the J end lost 3 bases, and 15 bases lay between the germline ends. Germline assignment: CDR1 LNHDA and CDR2 SQIVND (reference sequence). CDR3 coding DNA: TGTGCCAGTAGATATAAAGGACAAGACTATAATTCACCCCTCCACTTT. This codes for CASRYKGQDYNSPLHF.

For this clone: Distinct nucleotide sequences in the sample also encode this CDR3. V and J are TRBV7-9 and TRBJ2-3, with D uncertain. CDR1 SEHNR and CDR2 FQNEAQ come from the germline V gene (reference sequence). Deletions cut 5 bases from V and 4 bases from J, with 10 bases between. This CDR3 is built from 13 residues. The chain's CDR3 is CASSPRGPDTQYF. CDR3 coding DNA: TGTGCCAGCAGCCCCCGCGGCCCAGATACGCAGTATTTT. The full variable domain, completed using reference TRBV7-9 and TRBJ2-3, is DTGVSQNPRHKITKRGQNVTFRCDPISEHNRLYWYRQTLGQGPEFLTYFQNEAQLEKSRLLSDRFSAERPKGSFSTLEIQRTEQGDSAMYLCASSPRGPDTQYFGPGTRLTVL.

The chain couples TRBV5-1 to TRBJ1-2; the D gene is possibly TRBD1 (6 bases). The length of the CDR3 is 14 residues. Germline V gene lookup returns CDR1 SGHRS and CDR2 YFSETQ. V was shortened by 4 bases and J by 3 bases, with 13 bases between the two germline ends. The CDR3 DNA follows: TGCGCCAGCAGCGTGGGGGCAGGGTACTATGGCTACACCTTC. It codes for CASSVGAGYYGYTF.

The chain uses TRBV19 and TRBJ1-2, with D tentatively TRBD1 (6 bases). Germline V gene sequence: CDR1 LNHDA, CDR2 SQIVND (reference sequence). CDR3 length equals 17 residues. V lost 4 bases and J 2 bases, leaving 20 bases between the germline ends. CDR3 DNA sequence: TGTGCCAGTAGTAAGGCCCGAGGGGGAATAATGAACTATGGCTACACCTTC. Amino acids: CASSKARGGIMNYGYTF.

This clone was recorded once. The chain couples TRBV4-1 to TRBJ2-5; the match to TRBD2 covers 8 bases. Germline V gene sequence: CDR1 MGHRA, CDR2 YSYEKL. V dropped 3 bases and J dropped 5; count of bases not matched to a gene: 2. The CDR3 has 13 amino acids. CDR3: CASSHGLAETQYF. The CDR3 DNA follows: TGCGCCAGCAGCCACGGACTAGCTGAGACCCAGTACTTC.

V gene TRBV27 combines with J gene TRBJ1-1; TRBD1 is a possible D gene (5 bases). The ends were cut back, 3 bases at V and 0 bases at J, with 8 bases in the middle. The length of the CDR3 is 14 residues. CDR1 and CDR2 (germline): MNHEY, SMNVEV (reference sequence). The CDR3 loop reads CASSLTAMNTEAFF. Here the CDR3 DNA reads TGTGCCAGCAGTTTGACAGCCATGAACACTGAAGCTTTCTTT.

The chain employs TRBV7-9 and TRBJ2-1; D is undetermined. Germline values: CDR1 SEHNR, CDR2 FQNEAQ (reference sequence). This CDR3 is 13 amino acids long. Trimming cost V 5 bases and J 12 bases, with 17 bases left between them. The CDR3 here is CASSPAEVSGQFF. The CDR3 coding sequence is TGTGCCAGCAGCCCGGCCGAAGTGTCAGGGCAGTTCTTC.

The gene calls are TRBV7-6 and TRBJ2-3, with TRBD2 matching over 13 bases. V gave up 0 bases and J gave up 5 bases; unmatched junction bases: 5. Germline lookup yields CDR1 SGHVS and CDR2 FNYEAQ. This CDR3 contains 17 residues. The CDR3 spells CASSLAYGLAGVDTQYF. The DNA of the CDR3 is TGTGCCAGCAGCTTAGCATATGGACTAGCGGGGGTAGATACGCAGTATTTT.

In its sample, this clone was seen once. The chain is built from TRBV10-1 and TRBJ2-1; 12 nucleotides match TRBD2. The germline V gene encodes CDR1 WNHNN and CDR2 SYGVQD (reference sequence). This CDR3 region has 17 residues. V was clipped by 0 bases and J by 7 bases; unmatched bases: 7. The CDR3, as DNA: TGCGCCAGCAGTGAGTCGTATGCTAGCGGGGGGGGTAATGAGCAGTTCTTC. Its translation is CASSESYASGGGNEQFF.

J is TRBJ2-3 and V is TRBV5-4, with TRBD2 matching over 14 bases. Germline CDR1 SGHNT, CDR2 YYREEE (reference sequence). The V segment lost 4 bases and the J segment 2 bases; nucleotides outside the gene matches: 3. The CDR3 contains 16 residues. CDR3 protein: CASSPGLAGATDTQYF. As DNA, the CDR3 is TGTGCCAGCAGCCCGGGACTAGCGGGGGCCACAGATACGCAGTATTTT.